The entry that follows covers one T cell receptor beta chain sequence. Its antigen is still unknown. This sample is part of a study of beta chain features in type 1 diabetes. This CDR3 comprises 15 residues. Germline V gene lookup returns CDR1 SGHNT and CDR2 YYREEE (reference sequence). The V end was cut by 0 bases, the J end by 3 bases, with 12 bases between. The investigators reverse transcribed all of the isolated RNA, so they sequenced expressed TCRB transcripts. The data were produced by immunoSEQ multiplex PCR, yet TCRdb's version contains in-frame clones alone and is incomplete. The data hold 160,000 or so clones, with about 10% observed a single time. Purities in excess of 98% were seen in all sorted populations. Study-level findings and limits: There was a moderate but significant shortening of TCRB CDR3s in all four CD4+ subsets of Type 1 diabetes patients.

Sequencing was done on a sample of central memory CD4+ T cells from blood. The sequence was obtained from a woman aged 25 to 39 with type 1 diabetes. This rearrangement joins TRBV5-4 to TRBJ1-1, with a possible D match to TRBD1 (6 bases). CDR3: CASSLAGARDTEAFF. DNA for the CDR3: TGTGCCAGCAGCTTGGCAGGGGCGAGGGACACTGAAGCTTTCTTT.